What follows describes a single T cell receptor (beta chain). This record belongs to a study of blood T cell repertoires in COVID-19. TCRdb's table, derived via immunoSEQ multiplex PCR, lists solely in-frame clones and lacks some. In the table there are fewer than 350,000 clones, more than 85% of which are singletons. This sequence was found in a middle-aged man who had been exposed to COVID-19. Material for sequencing was PBMCs or T cells enriched from blood (not recorded which).

CDR3 nucleotides: TGCGCCAGCAGCCTAGGGCAGGGGGCTGGAAACACCATATATTTT. This codes for CASSLGQGAGNTIYF. The chain has TRBV5-1 and TRBJ1-3, with TRBD1 identical over 7 bases. Trimming took 4 bases from V and 2 from J; bases not matched to a gene: 6. This CDR3 has 15 residues. The germline V gene has CDR1 SGHRS and CDR2 YFSETQ.